The sequence of this TCR beta chain was determined in a study of blood T cell repertoires in COVID-19. Study information: T cells, B-cell-depleted T cells, or PBMCs provided the cDNA or gDNA that served as material.

Authors' methods: It was from reference gene primer amplification that nucleated cell counts were estimated. Sequenced by immunoSEQ multiplex PCR; TCRdb stores in-frame clones only, minus some. The V and J calls and clone size come from that table; D and trimming were worked out from the DNA. Altogether approximately 250,000 clones are present, around 87% being singletons, with the ten largest covering approximately 5.3%. Germline V gene data show CDR1 as SGHNT and CDR2 as YENEEA. V dropped 5 bases and J dropped 16; count of bases not matched to a gene: 7. This CDR3 spans 11 amino acids. The Seattle patients, enrolled during active infection, were followed longitudinally.

The V and J genes are TRBV11-3 and TRBJ2-1; the match to TRBD2 covers 8 bases. The receptor was isolated from a woman in her sixties with COVID-19, enrolled during active disease. Sequences were obtained from peripheral blood. The chain's CDR3 is CASSPRTSSFF. The CDR3 region has the DNA TGTGCCAGCAGCCCCCGGACTAGCAGCTTCTTC.